These 28 T cell receptor beta chains were all obtained from the same sample, sequenced in a study of blood T cell repertoires in COVID-19. The method was immunoSEQ multiplex PCR; TCRdb's version includes in-frame clones alone and lacks a portion of them. This repertoire shows fewer than 200,000 clones, roughly 84% found once; its top ten account for 3.2%. The sample was PBMCs or T cells enriched from blood (not recorded which). The receptors here all came from a woman aged 30 to 39 who had been exposed to COVID-19.

This chain connects TRBV11-3 to TRBJ1-5, with 10 nucleotides matching TRBD1. Germline V gene lookup returns CDR1 SGHNT and CDR2 YENEEA. V lost 2 bases and J lost 9; bases outside the gene matches: 13. CDR3 length: 17 amino acids. CDR3 sequence (DNA): TGTGCCAGCAGCTTATTACGACCGACAGGGGGCCGGGGGCCCCAGCATTTT. Residues: CASSLLRPTGGRGPQHF.

The chain joins TRBV9 to TRBJ1-2; TRBD1 agrees at 10 bases. CDR1 and CDR2 (germline): SGDLS, YYNGEE. The junction had 2 bases not matched to a gene; V was cut back by 0 bases and J by 3 bases. This CDR3 has 15 residues. In nucleotides, the CDR3 is TGTGCCAGCAGCGTAGTCGGACAGGGGGACTATGGCTACACCTTC. This encodes CASSVVGQGDYGYTF.

The chain uses TRBV27 and TRBJ1-5; a weak D match, TRBD1 (6 bases). Germline V gives CDR1 MNHEY, CDR2 SMNVEV (reference sequence). This CDR3 comprises 14 residues. The V gene lost 5 bases and the J gene lost 7 bases, with 15 bases spanning the gap. This CDR3 reads CASSPSLGAQPQHF. Here the CDR3 DNA reads TGTGCCAGCAGTCCCTCTCTGGGGGCCCAGCCCCAGCATTTT.

This clone showed up just once. The genes are TRBV6-5 and TRBJ2-3; 9 bases match TRBD2. V dropped 1 base and J dropped 6; count of bases not matched to a gene: 8. This CDR3 region has 16 residues. Per the germline V gene, CDR1 is MNHEY and CDR2 is SVGAGI. This CDR3 reads CASSYFSRGGQDTQYF. As DNA, the CDR3 is TGTGCCAGCAGTTACTTTTCGCGGGGGGGACAGGATACGCAGTATTTT.

This chain links TRBV11-2 with TRBJ1-2; a weak D match, TRBD1 (5 bases). Germline CDR1 and CDR2: SGHAT and FQNNGV. CDR3 size: 15 residues. V was shortened by 5 bases and J by 4 bases, with 17 bases between the two germline ends. The CDR3 DNA sequence: TGTGCCAGCAGCCCGGTAACCGGGGGGGGCTATGGCTACACCTTC. Protein product: CASSPVTGGGYGYTF.

This clone was observed a few times. CDR3 DNA: TGCGCCAGCAGCCAAGATCGACAGGGGACTCTTTATGGCTACACCTTC. This gives the protein CASSQDRQGTLYGYTF. The V and J genes are TRBV4-1 and TRBJ1-2; the match to TRBD1 covers 8 bases. The CDR3 sequence is 16 residues long. Losses at the gene ends were 0 bases for V and 5 bases for J; bases not matched to a gene: 8. CDR1 is MGHRA and CDR2 is YSYEKL in the germline V gene.

The table lists this clone with a count of one. This rearrangement joins TRBV3-1 (or the pseudogene TRBV3-2) to TRBJ1-5; TRBD1 matches at 8 bases. The CDR3 extends over 14 amino acids. V lost 3 bases to trimming and J lost 5 bases; unmatched junction nucleotides: 3. CDR1 is LGHDT and CDR2 is YNNKEL in the germline V gene (reference sequence). CDR3 nucleotides: TGTGCCAGCAGCCAGGGGGGACAGGATCAGCCCCAGCATTTT. Its translation is CASSQGGQDQPQHF.

V usage is TRBV10-1 and J usage is TRBJ2-1, with 8 bases identical to TRBD2. V lost 0 bases and J lost 2; bases outside the gene matches: 6. CDR3 length equals 17 residues. The V gene's germline CDR1 is WNHNN and CDR2 SYGVQD (reference sequence). The CDR3 nucleotides read TGCGCCAGCAGTGAGTCGACGGCGGGGGGCCCCTACAATGAGCAGTTCTTC. This gives the protein CASSESTAGGPYNEQFF.

The chain employs TRBV7-2 and TRBJ1-1, with TRBD1 identical over 8 bases. The CDR3 totals 13 residues. Trimming cost V 5 bases and J 8 bases; bases outside gene matches: 7. Germline CDR1 SGHTA, CDR2 FQGNSA. As DNA, the CDR3 is TGTGCCAGCAGCGGAAACAGGGGGTGGGAAGCTTTCTTT. This translates into CASSGNRGWEAFF.

V is TRBV3-1 (or the pseudogene TRBV3-2) and J is TRBJ2-7; possible D gene TRBD1, 7 bases. This CDR3 spans 15 amino acids. CDR1 is LGHDT and CDR2 is YNNKEL in the germline V gene (reference sequence). The V end was cut by 5 bases, the J end by 2 bases, with 16 bases between. CDR3: CASSAGQPATYEQYF. The CDR3, as DNA: TGTGCCAGCAGCGCGGGACAGCCCGCCACCTACGAGCAGTACTTC.

The chain links TRBV9 to TRBJ2-1; 9 bases agree with TRBD1. The germline CDR1 and CDR2 sequences are SGDLS and YYNGEE. The J segment lost 6 bases and the V segment lost 2 bases, leaving 9 bases of the junction unmatched. CDR3 size: 16 residues. The chain's CDR3 is CASSVSRDRAGNEQFF. The CDR3 DNA reads TGTGCCAGCAGCGTGTCACGGGACAGGGCTGGCAATGAGCAGTTCTTC.

The chain is built from TRBV4-2 and TRBJ2-6; D gene unclear. Germline CDR1 is LGHNA and CDR2 is YNFKEQ. Trimming removed 0 bases at V and 0 bases at J, with 6 bases between. This CDR3 comprises 16 residues. CDR3 nucleotides: TGTGCCAGCAGCCAAGATTCCCTCTCTGGGGCCAACGTCCTGACTTTC. Amino acid sequence: CASSQDSLSGANVLTF.

The gene calls are TRBV27 and TRBJ2-3; the D is unclear. The germline V gene encodes CDR1 MNHEY and CDR2 SMNVEV (reference sequence). The CDR3 is 14 residues long. V was trimmed by 7 bases and J by 0 bases, leaving 11 bases between them. The CDR3 DNA reads as TGTGCCAGCAAGGATTCGGAGAGCACAGATACGCAGTATTTT. This sequence encodes CASKDSESTDTQYF.

The chain recombines TRBV29-1 with TRBJ2-7, with a possible D match to TRBD2 (5 bases). Germline V gene sequence: CDR1 SQVTM, CDR2 ANQGSEA. Trimming took off 6 bases at V and 3 bases at J, with 12 bases between the two ends. This CDR3 contains 12 residues. The DNA for the CDR3 is TGCAGCGTGAGGGCAGGAAACTACGAGCAGTACTTC. Residues: CSVRAGNYEQYF.

The chain recombines TRBV5-4 with TRBJ2-5, with 7 bases that match TRBD2. With V trimmed by 4 bases and J by 5 bases, 8 bases remained unmatched. The CDR3 has 14 amino acids. Per germline, CDR1 SGHNT and CDR2 YYREEE (reference sequence). As DNA, the CDR3 is TGTGCCAGCAGCCCGCGACTAGCCGAGGAGACCCAGTACTTC. Its translation is CASSPRLAEETQYF.

The CDR3 DNA reads as TGTGCCAGCAGCTTAGAAAGAGGCAGCAATCAGCCCCAGCATTTT. This codes for CASSLERGSNQPQHF. The chain is built from TRBV11-2 and TRBJ1-5; D not certain. This CDR3 region has 15 residues. CDR1 is SGHAT, CDR2 FQNNGV, per germline. V was clipped by 0 bases and J by 1 base, with 7 bases between them.

This clone was detected once. The chain links TRBV6-1 to TRBJ2-3, with TRBD2 identical over 15 bases. J lost 6 bases, V lost 4 bases, and 8 bases had no gene match. CDR3 length equals 17 residues. Germline V gene sequence: CDR1 MNHNS, CDR2 SASEGT. The chain's CDR3 is CASSVGRTSGGADTQYF. CDR3 in DNA: TGTGCCAGCAGTGTTGGGCGGACTAGCGGGGGGGCGGATACGCAGTATTTT.

The chain uses TRBV6-2 or TRBV6-3 and TRBJ1-2, with D tentatively TRBD1 (6 bases). Trimming removed 6 bases at V and 5 bases at J, with 10 bases between. CDR1 is MNHEY and CDR2 is SVGEGT in the germline V gene. The CDR3 is 12 residues long. The CDR3 spells CASSPQGYGYTF. CDR3 nucleotide sequence: TGTGCCAGCAGCCCCCAGGGGTATGGCTACACCTTC.

This clone has just one count. The same CDR3 arises from other DNA sequences in this sample as well. The chain couples TRBV19 to TRBJ1-1; TRBD1 is a possible D gene (5 bases). This CDR3 spans 13 amino acids. Germline CDR1 reads LNHDA; CDR2 reads SQIVND (reference sequence). Trimming shortened V by 4 bases and J by 1 base, and 7 bases separated the two germline ends. Here the CDR3 DNA reads TGTGCCAGTAGTACAACAGGGAACACTGAAGCTTTCTTT. It codes for CASSTTGNTEAFF.

V is TRBV3-1 (or the pseudogene TRBV3-2) and J is TRBJ2-5, with 13 bases aligning to TRBD2. The CDR3 contains 18 residues. Losses at the gene ends were 1 base for V and 5 bases for J; bases not matched to a gene: 10. Germline CDR1 reads LGHDT; CDR2 reads YNNKEL (reference sequence). CDR3 DNA: TGTGCCAGCAGCCAAGTACTAGCGGGGGGGGACGAGGCGGAGACCCAGTACTTC. Amino acids: CASSQVLAGGDEAETQYF.

This sequence joins TRBV7-6 and TRBJ2-5; weak D call: TRBD1 (5 bases). CDR3 length: 16 amino acids. In germline, CDR1 is SGHVS, CDR2 FNYEAQ. V lost 5 bases and J lost 0, with 16 bases in between. CDR3 nucleotides: TGTGCCAGCAGCCTAAGGGCAGGGTGGTACCAAGAGACCCAGTACTTC. This encodes CASSLRAGWYQETQYF.

The chain recombines TRBV7-9 with TRBJ1-4; no reliable D call. CDR3 size: 14 residues. Germline-derived CDR1 and CDR2 are SEHNR and FQNEAQ (reference sequence). Between the trimmed V and J ends, which lost 6 bases and 8 bases, there was a span of 16 bases. CDR3 in amino acids: CASSSQIPPEKLFF. The CDR3 coding sequence is TGTGCCAGCAGTTCGCAGATCCCTCCGGAAAAACTGTTTTTT.

This rearrangement joins TRBV7-2 to TRBJ1-1; D is unclear. Germline V CDR1 and CDR2: SGHTA, FQGNSA. The ends were cut back, 3 bases at V and 5 bases at J, with 13 bases in the middle. This CDR3 region has 14 residues. The CDR3 region has the DNA TGTGCCAGCAGCTTCGCCCCTAGACGTACTGAAGCTTTCTTT. This sequence encodes CASSFAPRRTEAFF.

This clone was observed a few times. The V gene is TRBV2, the J gene TRBJ2-7, with D unclear. The CDR3 covers 13 residues. Germline V gene data show CDR1 as SNHLY and CDR2 as FYNNEI. Trimming pared 4 bases from V and 3 bases from J, leaving 10 bases between. The CDR3 nucleotides are TGTGCCAGCAGTGCCTCTCAACTCTACGAGCAGTACTTC. The encoded protein is CASSASQLYEQYF.

This clone was counted a few times. This chain links TRBV7-2 with TRBJ2-6; no firm D call. V was cut by 2 bases and J by 0 bases, with 5 bases left in between. This CDR3 is built from 15 residues. CDR1 and CDR2 (germline): SGHTA, FQGNSA. The CDR3 region is CASSLRSSGANVLTF. The CDR3 bases are TGTGCCAGCAGCTTACGTTCCTCTGGGGCCAACGTCCTGACTTTC.

The chain couples TRBV5-1 to TRBJ2-7; possibly TRBD1 for D (6 bases). This CDR3 is built from 14 residues. Germline V gene sequence: CDR1 SGHRS, CDR2 YFSETQ. Trimming took off 3 bases at V and 0 bases at J, with 10 bases between the two ends. The CDR3 sequence: CASSSTGSSYEQYF. In DNA form, the CDR3 reads TGCGCCAGCAGCTCGACAGGAAGCTCCTACGAGCAGTACTTC.

The rearrangement uses TRBV6-5 and TRBJ2-1, with D perhaps matching TRBD1 (6 bases). The germline gives CDR1 MNHEY, CDR2 SVGAGI. The V and J ends lost 5 bases and 1 base respectively, with 12 bases between them. This CDR3 is built from 15 residues. The CDR3 loop is CASSKTGQSYNEQFF. In DNA, the CDR3 is TGTGCCAGCAGTAAGACAGGCCAATCCTACAATGAGCAGTTCTTC.

This rearrangement joins TRBV7-2 to TRBJ2-5; TRBD2 matches at 11 bases. J gave up 4 bases and V 5 bases, and 12 bases lay outside the gene matches. In germline, CDR1 is SGHTA, CDR2 FQGNSA. This CDR3 is 17 amino acids long. CDR3 sequence (DNA): TGTGCCAGCAGCGTACGACTAGCGGGGAAATTGGGAGAGACCCAGTACTTC. This translates into CASSVRLAGKLGETQYF.